This T cell receptor (beta chain) is from a study of T cells in Graves' hyperthyroidism and ophthalmopathy. Participants, patients aged 18 to 65, had newly diagnosed hyperthyroidism with a duration under 2 months. Exclusion followed for patients with uncontrolled infection, other autoimmune disease, pregnancy or lactation. Germline CDR1 is SNHLY and CDR2 is FYNNEI. V was clipped by 4 bases and J by 8 bases; unmatched bases: 8. The CDR3 sequence is 14 residues long. Amplification yielded TCR beta CDR3 regions, with RNA transcripts as the source. RT-PCR in the first round (using the HTBI primer set) targeted the TCR CDR3. TCRdb reprocessed the multiplex PCR reads with MiXCR, giving one entry per CDR3 protein. The data contain 300,000 to 400,000 distinct CDR3 sequences, about 20% of them singletons. For this clonotype: Its cognate antigen is unknown.

Study observations and caveats: Most thyroid clonotypes with frequency above 0.001 were detected in blood.

The TCR originated in a woman aged 45-59 years with Graves' hyperthyroidism. The specimen sequenced was blood. This sequence joins TRBV2 and TRBJ1-2, with 9 bases aligning to TRBD1. CDR3 nucleotides: TGTGCCAGCAGTGCCGGGACAGGGATTCGAGGCTACACCTTC. Amino acid sequence: CASSAGTGIRGYTF.